The entry that follows covers one T cell receptor beta chain sequence. The antigen is not known. Both 60 Vbeta primers and 13 Jbeta primers went into the PCR. Data came from immunoSEQ multiplex PCR; TCRdb stores just in-frame clones and leaves some out. The sample yields 130,000 to 150,000 clones, more than 75% seen once. The ends were cut back, 10 bases at V and 6 bases at J, with 15 bases in the middle. The CDR3 loop spans 12 amino acids. Germline values: CDR1 MNHNS, CDR2 SASEGT. The sample is drawn from a study of cytomegalovirus exposure and HLA in healthy donors. Study conclusions and caveats: Productive status was seen about 87% or about 30% of the time for most TCR beta V segments in an earlier analysis. Diagnosis of cytomegalovirus status made by the classifier reportedly showed high specificity and sensitivity.

This TCR was sampled from a man aged 18 to 30 in good health and CMV-seronegative. The chain employs TRBV6-1 and TRBJ1-2; TRBD1 might be the D (5 bases). The sequencing input was PBMCs. The CDR3 DNA follows: TGTGCCACCCAACAGGCTCCAAATGGCTACACCTTC. It yields the protein CATQQAPNGYTF.